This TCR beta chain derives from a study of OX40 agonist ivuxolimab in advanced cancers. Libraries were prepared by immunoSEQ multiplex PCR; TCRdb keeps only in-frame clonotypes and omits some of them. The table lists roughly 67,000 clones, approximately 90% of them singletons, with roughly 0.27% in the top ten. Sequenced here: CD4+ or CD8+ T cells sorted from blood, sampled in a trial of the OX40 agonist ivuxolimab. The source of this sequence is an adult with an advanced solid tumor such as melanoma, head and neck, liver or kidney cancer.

The CDR3 loop is CASSLEGSGKETQYF. The CDR3 DNA reads as TGTGCCAGCAGCTTGGAGGGTAGCGGGAAAGAGACCCAGTACTTC. The V gene is TRBV5-5, the J gene TRBJ2-5, with 8 bases matching TRBD2. The CDR3 has 15 residues. Per germline, CDR1 SGHKS and CDR2 YYEKEE (reference sequence). J lost 3 bases, V lost 0 bases, and 4 bases had no gene match.